The 23 T cell receptor beta chains presented below share a single source sample, sequenced in a study of T cell changes during pregnancy in multiple sclerosis. Sequencing was performed with immunoSEQ multiplex PCR; in TCRdb, only in-frame clones are kept and a portion is missing. This sample carries 8,000 or so clones, around 90% of them seen once, and the ten largest clones take roughly a tenth. The sequences come from CD8+ T cells from peripheral blood mononuclear cells, collected in the first trimester of pregnancy. These receptors all stem from a female donor in good health, enrolled as a control in a pregnancy study.

The rearrangement links TRBV28 to TRBJ2-1; 9 bases agree with TRBD1. The CDR3 length is 13 residues. Germline-derived CDR1 and CDR2 are MDHEN and SYDVKM. Unmatched junction bases numbered 8, after V lost 10 bases and J lost 7 bases. DNA for the CDR3: TGTGCCACCGCCGGGACAGGGCTAAATGAGCAGTTCTTC. As protein: CATAGTGLNEQFF.

The chain combines TRBV13 with TRBJ2-7; 11 nucleotides match TRBD2. CDR3 length equals 15 residues. From germline, CDR1 is PRHDT and CDR2 FYEKMQ (reference sequence). V dropped 5 bases and J dropped 4; count of bases not matched to a gene: 7. The CDR3, as DNA: TGTGCCAGCAGCATATTGACTAGCGGGAATTACGAGCAGTACTTC. This codes for CASSILTSGNYEQYF.

The chain uses TRBV7-9 and TRBJ2-1; TRBD2 might be the D (6 bases). Per germline, CDR1 SEHNR and CDR2 FQNEAQ (reference sequence). The CDR3 length is 18 residues. Trimming cost V 8 bases and J 0 bases, with 23 bases left between them. In nucleotides, the CDR3 is TGTGCCAGCGGTGGGGCGGGACCCCCCCCGAGCTCCTACAATGAGCAGTTCTTC. Translated: CASGGAGPPPSSYNEQFF.

The chain employs TRBV29-1 and TRBJ2-1; TRBD2 matches 8 bases. V was pared by 0 bases and J by 7 bases, with 2 bases of the junction left unmatched. There are 13 residues in the CDR3. In germline, CDR1 is SQVTM, CDR2 ANQGSEA. The DNA of the CDR3 is TGCAGCGTTGAAGAGGGACTAGGGAATGAGCAGTTCTTC. Protein: CSVEEGLGNEQFF.

V and J are TRBV6-1 and TRBJ1-1; D not resolved. The CDR3 length is 15 residues. The ends were cut back, 7 bases at V and 1 base at J, with 16 bases in the middle. The germline V gene has CDR1 MNHNS and CDR2 SASEGT. This CDR3 is CASTERHVPNTEAFF. The CDR3 DNA reads as TGTGCCAGCACCGAGCGGCACGTACCGAACACTGAAGCTTTCTTT.

V usage is TRBV29-1 and J usage is TRBJ1-2, with a weak D call TRBD1 (6 bases). Trimming removed 4 bases at V and 0 bases at J, with 15 bases between. The germline V gene encodes CDR1 SQVTM and CDR2 ANQGSEA. This CDR3 is 15 amino acids long. DNA of the CDR3: TGCAGCGTTGCCTTCCTGGACAGCGCTAACTATGGCTACACCTTC. Translated: CSVAFLDSANYGYTF.

The CDR3 region has the DNA TGTGCCAGCAGCACGACAGGGTTTGAAAAACTGTTTTTT. Its protein product is CASSTTGFEKLFF. V usage is TRBV13 and J usage is TRBJ1-4; 7 positions agree with TRBD1. The J segment lost 7 bases and the V segment lost 5 bases, leaving 4 bases of the junction unmatched. This CDR3 has 13 amino acids. Germline V gene data show CDR1 as PRHDT and CDR2 as FYEKMQ (reference sequence).

The chain is built from TRBV25-1 and TRBJ2-5; TRBD2 agrees at 8 bases. J lost 4 bases, V lost 5 bases, and 9 bases had no gene match. Germline CDR1 is MGHDK and CDR2 is SYGVNS. The CDR3 is made up of 15 amino acids. The CDR3 is CASSLNGRAAETQYF. CDR3 nucleotide sequence: TGTGCCAGCAGTCTGAACGGGAGGGCCGCAGAGACCCAGTACTTC.

This chain links TRBV18 with TRBJ2-1; 8 nucleotides agree with TRBD2. CDR3 length: 15 amino acids. Per the germline V gene, CDR1 is KGHSH and CDR2 is LQKENI. The junction had 5 bases not matched to a gene; V was cut back by 2 bases and J by 5 bases. The CDR3 DNA reads as TGTGCCAGCTCACCAAGGGTAGCGGGACACAATGAGCAGTTCTTC. It specifies CASSPRVAGHNEQFF.

The chain employs TRBV15 and TRBJ2-3, with a weak D call TRBD2 (6 bases). Trimming removed 5 bases from V and 2 bases from J, with 17 bases in between. CDR3 length: 16 residues. Germline lookup yields CDR1 LNHNV and CDR2 YYDKDF (reference sequence). The CDR3: CATSPERATPTDTQYF. The CDR3 bases are TGTGCCACCAGCCCGGAGCGGGCAACCCCCACAGATACGCAGTATTTT.

The genes are TRBV2 and TRBJ1-1; D uncertain. From germline, CDR1 is SNHLY and CDR2 FYNNEI. V was trimmed by 3 bases and J by 11 bases, leaving 7 bases between them. The CDR3 contains 10 residues. This chain's CDR3 is CASSEGEAFF. DNA of the CDR3: TGTGCCAGCAGTGAGGGAGAGGCTTTCTTT.

This chain joins TRBV6-5 and TRBJ1-2; D is perhaps TRBD1 (6 bases). The V end was cut by 5 bases, the J end by 7 bases, with 14 bases between. This CDR3 has 13 amino acids. Germline values: CDR1 MNHEY, CDR2 SVGAGI. CDR3 protein: CASSAGDGFGYTF. CDR3 nucleotide sequence: TGTGCCAGCAGTGCAGGGGACGGCTTTGGCTACACCTTC.

The chain links TRBV6-5 to TRBJ1-5; D is uncertain. Trimming shortened V by 6 bases and J by 4 bases, and 13 bases separated the two germline ends. Germline values: CDR1 MNHEY, CDR2 SVGAGI. The CDR3 covers 14 residues. CDR3 bases: TGTGCCAGCAGCCCACTACATCCTAATCAGCCCCAGCATTTT. Its protein is CASSPLHPNQPQHF.

The chain is built from TRBV15 and TRBJ1-5; no clear D. The V and J ends lost 0 bases and 5 bases respectively, with 8 bases between them. The CDR3 is 14 amino acids. Germline V gene data show CDR1 as LNHNV and CDR2 as YYDKDF (reference sequence). The CDR3 DNA follows: TGTGCCACCAGCAGAGATTACGGGGATCAGCCCCAGCATTTT. This translates into CATSRDYGDQPQHF.

The V call is TRBV6-5, the J call TRBJ1-2; TRBD1 might be the D (6 bases). The V gene lost 4 bases and the J gene lost 2 bases, with 8 bases spanning the gap. This CDR3 contains 13 residues. CDR1 and CDR2 (germline): MNHEY, SVGAGI. CDR3 amino acids: CASSFTGNYGYTF. DNA for the CDR3: TGTGCCAGCAGTTTCACAGGGAACTATGGCTACACCTTC.

The V call is TRBV4-1, the J call TRBJ2-3; 8 bases line up with TRBD2. The CDR3 loop spans 17 amino acids. The germline CDR1 and CDR2 sequences are MGHRA and YSYEKL. Trimming removed 4 bases from V and 5 bases from J; junction bases left unmatched: 14. The CDR3 sequence: CASSLSGELAGIDTQYF. CDR3 sequence (DNA): TGCGCCAGCAGCCTTTCCGGGGAGCTAGCGGGCATAGATACGCAGTATTTT.

This clone ranks as large. The V and J genes are TRBV30 and TRBJ2-3; weak D call: TRBD2 (5 bases). Germline V CDR1 and CDR2: GTSNPN, SVGIG (reference sequence). V was clipped by 5 bases and J by 6 bases, with 15 bases between them. The CDR3 spans 13 residues. CDR3 coding DNA: TGTGCCTGGGGAGGAGATGTTGTCGATACGCAGTATTTT. Translated: CAWGGDVVDTQYF.

The chain joins TRBV7-6 to TRBJ2-1; TRBD2 might be the D (7 bases). V dropped 4 bases and J dropped 8 bases, with 18 bases sitting between them. The CDR3 is 15 residues long. Germline V gene lookup returns CDR1 SGHVS and CDR2 FNYEAQ. The CDR3 nucleotides read TGTGCCAGCAGCTCTCCGGGGGGCGCTTCCTATGAGCAGTTCTTC. It translates to CASSSPGGASYEQFF.

This rearrangement joins TRBV6-4 to TRBJ2-2, with 8 bases that match TRBD1. Germline lookup yields CDR1 MRHNA and CDR2 SNTAGT. Trimming took 6 bases from V and 5 from J; bases not matched to a gene: 5. This CDR3 spans 14 amino acids. The CDR3 DNA reads TGTGCCAGCAGCGAACAGGGGGGTACCGGGGAGCTGTTTTTT. It specifies CASSEQGGTGELFF.

The chain uses TRBV13 and TRBJ1-2; D is ambiguous. Germline loops: CDR1 PRHDT, CDR2 FYEKMQ (reference sequence). The CDR3 is 14 amino acids. Trimming removed 0 bases at V and 0 bases at J, with 5 bases between. As DNA, the CDR3 is TGTGCCAGCAGCTTAGGGACATCTAACTATGGCTACACCTTC. Protein product: CASSLGTSNYGYTF. Full variable domain (remainder filled in from reference TRBV13 and TRBJ1-2): AAGVIQSPRHLIKEKRETATLKCYPIPRHDTVYWYQQGPGQDPQFLISFYEKMQSDKGSIPDRFSAQQFSDYHSELNMSSLELGDSALYFCASSLGTSNYGYTFGSGTRLTVV.

This sequence joins TRBV19 and TRBJ2-1; 11 bases are shared with TRBD2. The CDR3 is 13 residues long. Germline loops: CDR1 LNHDA, CDR2 SQIVND (reference sequence). With V trimmed by 2 bases and J by 15 bases, 6 bases remained unmatched. CDR3 in DNA: TGTGCCAGTAGTATACTAGCGGGGGGACACGGGTTCTTC. It specifies CASSILAGGHGFF.

The V gene is TRBV7-9, the J gene TRBJ1-2; a possible D gene is TRBD1 (5 bases). This CDR3 spans 16 amino acids. Between the trimmed V and J ends, which lost 4 bases and 0 bases, there was a span of 15 bases. CDR1 and CDR2 (germline): SEHNR, FQNEAQ (reference sequence). CDR3 sequence (DNA): TGTGCCAGCAGCTCAGTACTACAGGACCCTAACTATGGCTACACCTTC. Protein: CASSSVLQDPNYGYTF.

A word on this clone: Possible read error: a much larger clone is one base away. The rearrangement uses TRBV15 and TRBJ2-6, with 7 nucleotides matching TRBD1. CDR1 is LNHNV and CDR2 is YYDKDF in the germline V gene (reference sequence). The CDR3 consists of 19 residues. In DNA form, the CDR3 reads TGTGCCACCAGCACTCAGATCGGACAGGAAATCTCTGGGGCCGACGTCCTGACTTTC. This translates into CATSTQIGQEISGADVLTF. The whole variable domain, filled in from reference TRBV15 and TRBJ2-6, reads DAMVIQNPRYQVTQFGKPVTLSCSQTLNHNVMYWYQQKSSQAPKLLFHYYDKDFNNEADTPDNFQSRRPNTSFCFLDIRSPGLGDTAMYLCATSTQIGQEISGADVLTFGAGSRLTVL.